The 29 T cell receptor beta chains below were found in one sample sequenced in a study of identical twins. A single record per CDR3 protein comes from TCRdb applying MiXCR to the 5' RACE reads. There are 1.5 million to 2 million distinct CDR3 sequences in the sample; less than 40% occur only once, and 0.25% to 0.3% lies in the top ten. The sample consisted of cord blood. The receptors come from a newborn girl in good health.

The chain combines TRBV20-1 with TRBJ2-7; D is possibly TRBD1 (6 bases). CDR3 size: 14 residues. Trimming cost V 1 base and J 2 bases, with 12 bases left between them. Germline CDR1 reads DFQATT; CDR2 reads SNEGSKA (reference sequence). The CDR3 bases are TGCAGTGCTAGAGTTCCGGACAGACCCTACGAGCAGTACTTC. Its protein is CSARVPDRPYEQYF.

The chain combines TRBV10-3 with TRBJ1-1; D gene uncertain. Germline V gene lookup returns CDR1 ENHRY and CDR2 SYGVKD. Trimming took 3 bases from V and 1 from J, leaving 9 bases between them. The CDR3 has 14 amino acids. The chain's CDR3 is CAISDPLKNTEAFF. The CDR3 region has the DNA TGTGCCATCAGTGACCCGCTGAAGAACACTGAAGCTTTCTTT.

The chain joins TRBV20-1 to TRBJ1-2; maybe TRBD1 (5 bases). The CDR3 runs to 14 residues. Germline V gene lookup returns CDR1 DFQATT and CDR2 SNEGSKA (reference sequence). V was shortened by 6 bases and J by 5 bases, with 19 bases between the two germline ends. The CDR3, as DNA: TGCAGTGCCCCTTCTACCGGGACGGATTATGGCTACACCTTC. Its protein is CSAPSTGTDYGYTF.

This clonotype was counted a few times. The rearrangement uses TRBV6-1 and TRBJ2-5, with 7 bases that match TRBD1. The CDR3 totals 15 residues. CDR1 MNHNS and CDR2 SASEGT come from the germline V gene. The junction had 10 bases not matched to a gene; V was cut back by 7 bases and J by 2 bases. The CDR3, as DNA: TGTGCCAGCACGGCCGGGGACAGTAAACAAGAGACCCAGTACTTC. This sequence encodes CASTAGDSKQETQYF.

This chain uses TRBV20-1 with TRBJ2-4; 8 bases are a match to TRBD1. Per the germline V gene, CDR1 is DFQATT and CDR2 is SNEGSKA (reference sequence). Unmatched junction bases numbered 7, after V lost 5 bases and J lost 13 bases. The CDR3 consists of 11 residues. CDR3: CSALGQGQQYF. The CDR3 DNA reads TGCAGTGCTCTCGGACAGGGTCAGCAGTACTTC.

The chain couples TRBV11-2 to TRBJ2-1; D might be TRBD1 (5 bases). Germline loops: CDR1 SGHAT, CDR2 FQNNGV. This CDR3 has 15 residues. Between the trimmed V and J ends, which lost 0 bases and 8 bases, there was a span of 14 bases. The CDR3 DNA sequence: TGTGCCAGCAGCTTAGATGGGGCCTTGGTCGATGAGCAGTTCTTC. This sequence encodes CASSLDGALVDEQFF. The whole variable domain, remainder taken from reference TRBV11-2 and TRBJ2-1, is EAGVAQSPRYKIIEKRQSVAFWCNPISGHATLYWYQQILGQGPKLLIQFQNNGVVDDSQLPKDRFSAERLKGVDSTLKIQPAKLEDSAVYLCASSLDGALVDEQFFGPGTRLTVL.

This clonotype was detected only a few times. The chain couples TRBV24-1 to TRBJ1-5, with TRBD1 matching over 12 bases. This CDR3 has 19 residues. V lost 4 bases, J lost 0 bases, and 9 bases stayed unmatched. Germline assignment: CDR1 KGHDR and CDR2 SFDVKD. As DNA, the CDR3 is TGTGCCACCAGTGACAGAGGGACAGGGGGCAAACGTAGCAATCAGCCCCAGCATTTT. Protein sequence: CATSDRGTGGKRSNQPQHF.

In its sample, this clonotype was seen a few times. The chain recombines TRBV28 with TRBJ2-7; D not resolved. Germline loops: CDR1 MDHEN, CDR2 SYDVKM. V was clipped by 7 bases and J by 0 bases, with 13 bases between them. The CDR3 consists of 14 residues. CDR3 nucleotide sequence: TGTGCCAGCACCTCCGGGTGGGGCTCCTACGAGCAGTACTTC. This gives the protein CASTSGWGSYEQYF.

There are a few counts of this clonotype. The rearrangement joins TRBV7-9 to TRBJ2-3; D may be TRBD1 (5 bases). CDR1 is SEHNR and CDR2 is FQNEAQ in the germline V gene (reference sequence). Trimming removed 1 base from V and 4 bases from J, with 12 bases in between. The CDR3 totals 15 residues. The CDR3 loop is CASSLVRTRADTQYF. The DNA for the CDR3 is TGTGCCAGCAGCTTAGTCCGGACAAGAGCAGATACGCAGTATTTT.

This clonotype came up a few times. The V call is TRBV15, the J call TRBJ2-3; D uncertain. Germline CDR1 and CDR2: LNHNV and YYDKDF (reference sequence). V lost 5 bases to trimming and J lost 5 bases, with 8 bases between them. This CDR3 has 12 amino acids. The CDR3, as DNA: TGTGCCACCAGCGAACCCAAAGATACGCAGTATTTT. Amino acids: CATSEPKDTQYF.

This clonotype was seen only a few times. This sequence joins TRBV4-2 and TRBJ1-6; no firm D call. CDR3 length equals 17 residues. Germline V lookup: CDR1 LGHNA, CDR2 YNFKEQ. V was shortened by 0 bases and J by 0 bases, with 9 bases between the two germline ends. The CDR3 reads CASSQDLTRSYNSPLHF. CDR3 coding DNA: TGTGCCAGCAGCCAAGATCTTACACGCTCCTATAATTCACCCCTCCACTTT.

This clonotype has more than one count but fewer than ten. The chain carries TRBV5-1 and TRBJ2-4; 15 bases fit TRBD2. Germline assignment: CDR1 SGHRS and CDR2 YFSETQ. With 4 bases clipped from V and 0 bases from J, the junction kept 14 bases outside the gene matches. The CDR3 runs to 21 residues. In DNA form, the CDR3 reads TGCGCCAGCAGCGGGACTAGCGGGGGGCCTGCCAGACCTTTAGCCAAAAACATTCAGTACTTC. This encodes CASSGTSGGPARPLAKNIQYF.

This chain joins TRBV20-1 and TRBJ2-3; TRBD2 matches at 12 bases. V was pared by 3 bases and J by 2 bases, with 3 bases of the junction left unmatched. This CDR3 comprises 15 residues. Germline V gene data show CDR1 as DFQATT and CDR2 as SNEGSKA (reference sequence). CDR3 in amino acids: CSASTSGRNTDTQYF. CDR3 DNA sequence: TGCAGTGCTAGTACTAGCGGGAGGAACACAGATACGCAGTATTTT.

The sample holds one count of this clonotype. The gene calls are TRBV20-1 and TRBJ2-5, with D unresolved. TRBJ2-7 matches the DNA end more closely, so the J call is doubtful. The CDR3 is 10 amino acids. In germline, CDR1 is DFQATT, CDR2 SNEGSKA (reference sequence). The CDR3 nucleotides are TGCAGCGTCCAGACCTACGAGCAGTACTTC. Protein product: CSVQTYEQYF.

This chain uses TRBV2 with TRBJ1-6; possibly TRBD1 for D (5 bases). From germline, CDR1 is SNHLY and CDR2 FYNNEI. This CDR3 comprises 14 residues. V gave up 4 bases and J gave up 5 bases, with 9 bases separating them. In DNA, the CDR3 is TGTGCCAGCAGTGTCGGACAACATAATTCACCCCTCCACTTT. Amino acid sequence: CASSVGQHNSPLHF.

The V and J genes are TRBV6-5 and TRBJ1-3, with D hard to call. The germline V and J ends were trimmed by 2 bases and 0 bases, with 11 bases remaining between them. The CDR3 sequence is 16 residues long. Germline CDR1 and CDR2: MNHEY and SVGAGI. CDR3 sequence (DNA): TGTGCCAGCAGTTACCACCGAGAGAGCTCTGGAAACACCATATATTTT. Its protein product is CASSYHRESSGNTIYF.

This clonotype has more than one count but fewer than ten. The CDR3 reads CASSQPSGSPSSYNEQYF. For the CDR3, the DNA is TGCGCCAGCAGCCAACCTAGCGGGAGCCCTAGCTCCTACAATGAGCAGTACTTC. This chain connects TRBV4-1 to TRBJ2-1, with 10 bases matching TRBD2. The J call may be mistaken, given a closer DNA end match to TRBJ2-7. The CDR3 is 18 residues long. Germline values: CDR1 MGHRA, CDR2 YSYEKL.

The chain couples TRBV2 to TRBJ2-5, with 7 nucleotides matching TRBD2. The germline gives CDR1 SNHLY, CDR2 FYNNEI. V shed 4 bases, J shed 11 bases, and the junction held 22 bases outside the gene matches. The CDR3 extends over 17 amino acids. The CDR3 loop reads CASSVELAEAPVKEQYF. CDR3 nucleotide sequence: TGTGCCAGCAGTGTGGAGCTAGCGGAGGCTCCCGTCAAGGAGCAGTACTTC.

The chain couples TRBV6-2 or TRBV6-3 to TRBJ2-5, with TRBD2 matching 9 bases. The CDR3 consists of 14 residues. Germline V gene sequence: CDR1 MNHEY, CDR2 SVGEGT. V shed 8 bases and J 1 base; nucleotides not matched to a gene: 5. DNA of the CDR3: TGTGCCAGCTACGAGGGACTAGCCCAAGAGACCCAGTACTTC. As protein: CASYEGLAQETQYF.

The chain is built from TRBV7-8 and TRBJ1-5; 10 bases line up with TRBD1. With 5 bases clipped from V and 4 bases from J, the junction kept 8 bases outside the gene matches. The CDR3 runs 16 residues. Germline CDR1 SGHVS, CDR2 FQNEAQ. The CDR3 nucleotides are TGTGCCAGCAGCGAAGACAGGGGGCGTTGGAATCAGCCCCAGCATTTT. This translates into CASSEDRGRWNQPQHF.

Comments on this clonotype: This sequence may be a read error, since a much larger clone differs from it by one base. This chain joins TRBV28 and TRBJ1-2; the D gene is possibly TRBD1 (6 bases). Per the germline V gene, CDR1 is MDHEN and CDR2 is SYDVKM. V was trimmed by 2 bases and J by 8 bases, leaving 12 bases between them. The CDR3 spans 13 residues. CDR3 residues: CASSLGAGVGYTF. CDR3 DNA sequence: TGTGCCAGCAGTTTAGGGGCAGGGGTCGGCTACACCTTC.

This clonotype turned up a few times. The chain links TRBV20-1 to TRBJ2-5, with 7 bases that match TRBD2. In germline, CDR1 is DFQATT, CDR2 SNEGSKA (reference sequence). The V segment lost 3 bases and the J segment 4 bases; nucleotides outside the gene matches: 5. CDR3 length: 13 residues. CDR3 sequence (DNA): TGCAGTGCTAGCAGGACTAGGTTAGAGACCCAGTACTTC. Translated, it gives CSASRTRLETQYF.

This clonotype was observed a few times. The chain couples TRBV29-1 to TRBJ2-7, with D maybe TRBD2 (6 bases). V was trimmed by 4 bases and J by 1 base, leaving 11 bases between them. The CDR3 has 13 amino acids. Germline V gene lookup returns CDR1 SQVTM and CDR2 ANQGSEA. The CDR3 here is CSVVTRPSYEQYF. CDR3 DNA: TGCAGCGTTGTGACTAGACCTTCCTACGAGCAGTACTTC.

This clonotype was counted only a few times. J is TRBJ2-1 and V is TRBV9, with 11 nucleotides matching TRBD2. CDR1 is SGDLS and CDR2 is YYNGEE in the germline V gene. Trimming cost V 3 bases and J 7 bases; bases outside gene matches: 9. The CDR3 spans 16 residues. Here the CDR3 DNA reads TGTGCCAGCAGCGGACCCGGACTAGCGGGTACGAATGAGCAGTTCTTC. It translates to CASSGPGLAGTNEQFF.

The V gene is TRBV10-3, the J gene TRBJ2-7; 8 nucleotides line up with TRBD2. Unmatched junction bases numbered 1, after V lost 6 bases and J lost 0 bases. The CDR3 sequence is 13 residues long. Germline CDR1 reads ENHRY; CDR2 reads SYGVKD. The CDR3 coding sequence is TGTGCCATCAGCGGGAGGGGCTCCTACGAGCAGTACTTC. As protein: CAISGRGSYEQYF.

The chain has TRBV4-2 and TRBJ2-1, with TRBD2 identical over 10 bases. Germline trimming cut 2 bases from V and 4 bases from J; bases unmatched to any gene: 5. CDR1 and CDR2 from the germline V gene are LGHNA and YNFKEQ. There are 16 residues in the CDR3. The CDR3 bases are TGTGCCAGCAGCCAACACGGGACTAGCGTGTACAATGAGCAGTTCTTC. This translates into CASSQHGTSVYNEQFF.

The CDR3 sequence is CASSFRRLAGGYNEQFF. The CDR3 region has the DNA TGTGCCAGCAGCTTTCGGCGACTAGCGGGGGGCTACAATGAGCAGTTCTTC. The chain links TRBV7-2 to TRBJ2-1, with 13 bases aligning to TRBD2. The length of the CDR3 is 17 residues. Germline V lookup: CDR1 SGHTA, CDR2 FQGNSA. The J segment lost 3 bases and the V segment lost 3 bases, leaving 5 bases of the junction unmatched.

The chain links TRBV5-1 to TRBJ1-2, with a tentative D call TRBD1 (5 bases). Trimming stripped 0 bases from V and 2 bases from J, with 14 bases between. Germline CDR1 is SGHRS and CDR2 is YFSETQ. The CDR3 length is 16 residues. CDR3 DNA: TGCGCCAGCAGCTTGGCCGGCGGGACCCCCAACTATGGCTACACCTTC. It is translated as CASSLAGGTPNYGYTF.

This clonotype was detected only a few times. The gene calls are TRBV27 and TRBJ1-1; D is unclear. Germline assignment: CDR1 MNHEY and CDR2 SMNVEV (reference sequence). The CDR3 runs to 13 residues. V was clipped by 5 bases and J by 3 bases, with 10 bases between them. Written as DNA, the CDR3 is TGTGCCAGCAGTCACTTTCCCCACACTGAAGCTTTCTTT. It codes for CASSHFPHTEAFF.